This T cell receptor beta chain came from a study of OX40 agonist ivuxolimab in advanced cancers. The table came from immunoSEQ multiplex PCR; TCRdb's copy has only in-frame clones and leaves some out. The data show 65,000 to 90,000 clones, roughly nine tenths seen once. This clone has a single count. The V and J ends lost 1 base and 6 bases respectively, with 3 bases between them. The CDR3 runs to 12 residues. Germline V gene lookup returns CDR1 LGHNA and CDR2 YSLEER. The receptor was isolated from an adult with an advanced solid tumor such as melanoma, head and neck, liver or kidney cancer. The sample in question was CD4+ or CD8+ T cells sorted from blood, obtained in a trial of the OX40 agonist ivuxolimab. The chain is built from TRBV4-3 and TRBJ2-2; D unresolved. CDR3 DNA sequence: TGCGCCAGCAGCCAAGTGGCCGGGGAGCTGTTTTTT. Translating it yields CASSQVAGELFF.